The 17 T cell receptor beta chains in this list originate from one sample, sequenced in a study of blood T cell repertoires in COVID-19. Repertoires were generated with immunoSEQ multiplex PCR, while TCRdb's copy carries only in-frame clones and drops some. The table shows about 280,000 clones, with 70% to 90% occurring only once. The sequencing input was peripheral blood. Source of these receptors: a man aged 18 to 30 with active or convalescent COVID-19.

CDR3 sequence reads: CSVVAGGRNTGELFF. In nucleotides, the CDR3 is TGCAGCGTAGTAGCGGGGGGCCGGAACACCGGGGAGCTGTTTTTT. The V and J genes are TRBV29-1 and TRBJ2-2, with 10 bases lining up with TRBD2. There are 15 residues in the CDR3. Germline CDR1 reads SQVTM; CDR2 reads ANQGSEA. Trimming took 6 bases from V and 1 from J; bases not matched to a gene: 5.

The chain carries TRBV12-3 or TRBV12-4 and TRBJ1-1; 7 bases match TRBD1. The CDR3 extends over 12 amino acids. V shed 6 bases and J 8 bases; nucleotides not matched to a gene: 6. CDR3 in DNA: TGTGCCAGCAGACCAGGGGGACGGGAAGCTTTCTTT. This codes for CASRPGGREAFF.

The chain couples TRBV5-4 to TRBJ2-5; 14 positions agree with TRBD2. V gave up 4 bases and J gave up 4 bases; unmatched junction bases: 15. Germline-derived CDR1 and CDR2 are SGHNT and YYREEE (reference sequence). The CDR3 is made up of 19 amino acids. The CDR3 DNA reads as TGTGCCAGCAGCACCCGTAATGGACTAGCGGGGGGCCTGTTAGAGACCCAGTACTTC. Translation: CASSTRNGLAGGLLETQYF.

The chain uses TRBV5-1 and TRBJ2-5; 11 bases agree with TRBD2. Trimming cost V 4 bases and J 5 bases; bases outside gene matches: 16. CDR1 is SGHRS and CDR2 is YFSETQ in the germline V gene. This CDR3 region has 18 residues. The CDR3 region is CASSPHRDSGGAAETQYF. In nucleotides, the CDR3 is TGCGCCAGCAGCCCGCACCGAGATAGCGGGGGGGCCGCGGAGACCCAGTACTTC.

The rearrangement links TRBV5-1 to TRBJ1-4; TRBD1 might be the D (5 bases). CDR3 length: 16 residues. Trimming cost V 1 base and J 0 bases, with 10 bases left between them. Germline CDR1 is SGHRS and CDR2 is YFSETQ. This chain's CDR3 is CASSLRRGSTNEKLFF. CDR3 DNA sequence: TGCGCCAGCAGCTTGCGGAGGGGTTCAACTAATGAAAAACTGTTTTTT.

V gene TRBV13 combines with J gene TRBJ2-7; TRBD2 matches 13 bases. V was pared by 4 bases and J by 4 bases, with 4 bases of the junction left unmatched. Germline lookup yields CDR1 PRHDT and CDR2 FYEKMQ (reference sequence). This CDR3 spans 15 amino acids. The CDR3 protein is CASSSGTSGDYEQYF. Written as DNA, the CDR3 is TGTGCCAGCAGCTCGGGGACTAGCGGGGATTACGAGCAGTACTTC.

There are a few counts of this clone. The chain has TRBV27 and TRBJ1-6; 7 nucleotides match TRBD1. The length of the CDR3 is 14 residues. Germline assignment: CDR1 MNHEY and CDR2 SMNVEV (reference sequence). V lost 6 bases, J lost 6 bases, and 5 bases stayed unmatched. For the CDR3, the DNA is TGTGCCAGCAGGTTGACAGGGACTAATTCACCCCTCCACTTT. Its translation is CASRLTGTNSPLHF.

The V and J genes are TRBV27 and TRBJ1-5, with TRBD1 identical over 7 bases. Germline values: CDR1 MNHEY, CDR2 SMNVEV (reference sequence). The CDR3 loop spans 16 amino acids. The trim removed 6 bases at V and 1 base at J, leaving 9 bases unmatched. The CDR3 DNA follows: TGTGCCAGCAGACTAACTCCGGGACAGAGCAATCAGCCCCAGCATTTT. The encoded protein is CASRLTPGQSNQPQHF.

As regards this clone: This sample includes further DNA sequences coding for the same CDR3. This rearrangement joins TRBV4-1 to TRBJ2-7, with no clear D. V was shortened by 1 base and J by 3 bases, with 7 bases between the two germline ends. The CDR3 is 13 residues long. Germline values: CDR1 MGHRA, CDR2 YSYEKL. This CDR3 reads CASSQGTGYEQYF. CDR3 nucleotides: TGCGCCAGCAGCCAAGGCACCGGCTACGAGCAGTACTTC.

The V gene is TRBV7-3, the J gene TRBJ2-1; D not resolved. The CDR3 covers 13 residues. Per germline, CDR1 SGHTA and CDR2 FQGTGA. Trimming pared 2 bases from V and 4 bases from J, leaving 6 bases between. The CDR3: CASSLSGYNEQFF. The CDR3 DNA is TGTGCCAGCAGCTTATCCGGGTACAATGAGCAGTTCTTC.

V is TRBV3-1 (or the pseudogene TRBV3-2) and J is TRBJ2-1, with TRBD2 as a possible D gene (6 bases). V was clipped by 2 bases and J by 4 bases, with 12 bases between them. CDR1 is LGHDT, CDR2 YNNKEL, per germline (reference sequence). The CDR3 totals 15 residues. The CDR3 nucleotides read TGTGCCAGCAGCCAAACCCGGGACTCTTACAATGAGCAGTTCTTC. Translation: CASSQTRDSYNEQFF.

This chain uses TRBV7-9 with TRBJ2-5, with 10 bases aligning to TRBD2. The V segment lost 6 bases and the J segment 1 base; nucleotides outside the gene matches: 2. Germline values: CDR1 SEHNR, CDR2 FQNEAQ (reference sequence). This CDR3 is built from 14 residues. CDR3 coding DNA: TGTGCCAGCAGGCCTAGCGGGGGCCAAGAGACCCAGTACTTC. Its protein product is CASRPSGGQETQYF.

The gene calls are TRBV5-1 and TRBJ1-3; D is unclear. Looked up from germline, CDR1 is SGHRS and CDR2 is YFSETQ. Trimming shortened V by 5 bases and J by 0 bases, and 9 bases separated the two germline ends. This CDR3 spans 14 amino acids. CDR3 sequence (DNA): TGCGCCAGCAGTCTGGAGTTCTCTGGAAACACCATATATTTT. Its protein is CASSLEFSGNTIYF.

The rearrangement joins TRBV24-1 to TRBJ2-5; 7 bases align to TRBD1. CDR1 KGHDR and CDR2 SFDVKD come from the germline V gene. The CDR3 is made up of 15 amino acids. The J segment lost 1 base and the V segment lost 2 bases, leaving 3 bases of the junction unmatched. The CDR3 sequence: CATSDSGQVQETQYF. In nucleotides, the CDR3 is TGTGCCACCAGTGATTCCGGACAGGTCCAAGAGACCCAGTACTTC.

For the CDR3, the DNA is TGTGCCAGCAGCTCCACTGGGCATTCTAAAGAGACCCAGTACTTC. Translating it yields CASSSTGHSKETQYF. The rearrangement links TRBV7-2 to TRBJ2-5; D ambiguous. Germline CDR1 and CDR2: SGHTA and FQGNSA. Trimming removed 4 bases at V and 3 bases at J, with 15 bases between. The length of the CDR3 is 15 residues.

J is TRBJ2-3 and V is TRBV6-6; 9 positions match TRBD1. Trimming at V came to 11 bases and at J to 2 bases, leaving 8 bases not matched to a gene. The CDR3 extends over 14 amino acids. The germline V gene has CDR1 MNHNY and CDR2 SVGAGI (reference sequence). The CDR3 nucleotides are TGTGCCGGGGGGGGACAGGGAAACACAGATACGCAGTATTTT. Its protein product is CAGGGQGNTDTQYF.

This rearrangement joins TRBV2 to TRBJ2-5; 10 nucleotides align to TRBD2. This CDR3 contains 16 residues. Looked up from germline, CDR1 is SNHLY and CDR2 is FYNNEI. V shed 2 bases and J 4 bases; nucleotides not matched to a gene: 7. The CDR3: CASSESKRGGPETQYF. The CDR3 DNA is TGTGCCAGCAGTGAATCCAAGCGGGGGGGCCCAGAGACCCAGTACTTC.